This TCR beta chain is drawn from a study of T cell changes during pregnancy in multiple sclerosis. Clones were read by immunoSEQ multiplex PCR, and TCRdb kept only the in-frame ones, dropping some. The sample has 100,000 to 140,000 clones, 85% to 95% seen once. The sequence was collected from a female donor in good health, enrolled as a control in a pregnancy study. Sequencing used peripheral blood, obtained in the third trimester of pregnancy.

The CDR3 here is CARSPGTENTEAFF. The CDR3 bases are TGTGCCAGAAGTCCCGGGACAGAGAACACTGAAGCTTTCTTT. The chain recombines TRBV5-3 with TRBJ1-1, with 7 bases aligning to TRBD1. TRBV5-3 is flagged as an ORF with uncertain function. The CDR3 covers 14 residues. V lost 5 bases to trimming and J lost 1 base; unmatched junction nucleotides: 5.